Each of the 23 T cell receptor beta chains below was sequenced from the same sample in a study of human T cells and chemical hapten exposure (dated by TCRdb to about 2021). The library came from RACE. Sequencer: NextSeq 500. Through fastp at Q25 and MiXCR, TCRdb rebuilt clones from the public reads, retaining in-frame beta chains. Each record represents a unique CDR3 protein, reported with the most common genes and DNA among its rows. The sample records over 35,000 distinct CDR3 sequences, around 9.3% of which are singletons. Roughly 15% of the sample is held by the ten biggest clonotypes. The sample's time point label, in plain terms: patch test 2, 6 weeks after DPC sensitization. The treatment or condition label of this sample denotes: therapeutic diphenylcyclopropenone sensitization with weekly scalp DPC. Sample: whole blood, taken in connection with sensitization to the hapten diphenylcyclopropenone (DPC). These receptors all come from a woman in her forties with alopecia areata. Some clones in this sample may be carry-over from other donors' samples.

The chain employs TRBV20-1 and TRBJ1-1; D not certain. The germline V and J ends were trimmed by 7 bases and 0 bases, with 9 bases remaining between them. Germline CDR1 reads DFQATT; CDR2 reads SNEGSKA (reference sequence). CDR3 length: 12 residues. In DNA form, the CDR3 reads TGCAGTGTTCGGAGGATGAACACTGAAGCTTTCTTT. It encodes CSVRRMNTEAFF.

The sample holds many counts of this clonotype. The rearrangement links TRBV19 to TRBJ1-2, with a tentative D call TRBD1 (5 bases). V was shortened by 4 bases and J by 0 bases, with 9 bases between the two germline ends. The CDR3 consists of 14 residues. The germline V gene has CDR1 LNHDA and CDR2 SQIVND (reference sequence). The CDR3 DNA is TGTGCCAGTAGTACAGGGCCCGCTAACTATGGCTACACCTTC. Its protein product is CASSTGPANYGYTF.

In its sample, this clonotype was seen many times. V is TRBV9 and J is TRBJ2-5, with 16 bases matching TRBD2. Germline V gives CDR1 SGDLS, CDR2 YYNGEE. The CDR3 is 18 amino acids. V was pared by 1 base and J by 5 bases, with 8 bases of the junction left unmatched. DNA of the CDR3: TGTGCCAGCAGCGTACGACCGGGACTAGCGGGGGGGCTGGAGACCCAGTACTTC. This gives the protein CASSVRPGLAGGLETQYF.

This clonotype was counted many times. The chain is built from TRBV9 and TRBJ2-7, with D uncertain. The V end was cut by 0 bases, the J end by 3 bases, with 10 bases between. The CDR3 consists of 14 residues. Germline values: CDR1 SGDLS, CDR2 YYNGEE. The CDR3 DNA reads TGTGCCAGCAGCGTAGGGCCAGGAGACTACGAGCAGTACTTC. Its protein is CASSVGPGDYEQYF.

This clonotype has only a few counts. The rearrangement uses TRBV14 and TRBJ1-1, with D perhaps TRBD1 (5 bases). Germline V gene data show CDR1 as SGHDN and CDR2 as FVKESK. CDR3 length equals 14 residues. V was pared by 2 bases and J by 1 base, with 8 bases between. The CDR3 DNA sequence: TGTGCCAGCAGCCAAAAGGGACCGAACACTGAAGCTTTCTTT. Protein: CASSQKGPNTEAFF.

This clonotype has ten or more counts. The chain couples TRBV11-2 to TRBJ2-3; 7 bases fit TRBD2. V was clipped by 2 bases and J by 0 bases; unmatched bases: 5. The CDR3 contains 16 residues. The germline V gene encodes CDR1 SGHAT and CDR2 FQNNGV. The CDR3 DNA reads TGTGCCAGCAGCTTATTACAGCGGGGCAGCACAGATACGCAGTATTTT. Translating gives CASSLLQRGSTDTQYF.

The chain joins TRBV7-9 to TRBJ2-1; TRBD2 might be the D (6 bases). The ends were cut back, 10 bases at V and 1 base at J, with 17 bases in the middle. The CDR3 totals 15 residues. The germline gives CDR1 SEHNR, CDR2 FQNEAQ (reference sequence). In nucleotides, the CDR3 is TGTGCCATCCCGAGGTTGGAGGGTTCCTACAATGAGCAGTTCTTC. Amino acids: CAIPRLEGSYNEQFF.

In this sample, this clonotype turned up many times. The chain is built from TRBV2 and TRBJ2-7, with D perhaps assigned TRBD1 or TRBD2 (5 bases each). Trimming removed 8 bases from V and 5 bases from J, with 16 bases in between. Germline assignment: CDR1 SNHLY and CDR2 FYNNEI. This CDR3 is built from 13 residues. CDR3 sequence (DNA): TGTGCCAGCCGCGGGTCGGACATCGACGAGCAGTACTTC. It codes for CASRGSDIDEQYF.

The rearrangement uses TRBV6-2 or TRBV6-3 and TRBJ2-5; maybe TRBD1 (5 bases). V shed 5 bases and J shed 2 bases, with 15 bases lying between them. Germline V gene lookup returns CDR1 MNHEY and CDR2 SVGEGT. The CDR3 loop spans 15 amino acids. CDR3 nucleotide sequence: TGTGCCAGCAGTCCTATAGGGGCAGCACAAGAGACCCAGTACTTC. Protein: CASSPIGAAQETQYF.

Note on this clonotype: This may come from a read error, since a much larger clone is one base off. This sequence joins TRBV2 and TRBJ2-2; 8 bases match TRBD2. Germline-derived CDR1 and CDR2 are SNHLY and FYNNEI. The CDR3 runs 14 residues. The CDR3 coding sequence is TGTGTCAGCAGTACTAGCGGACTCCCCGGGGAGCTGTTTTTT. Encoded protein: CVSSTSGLPGELFF.

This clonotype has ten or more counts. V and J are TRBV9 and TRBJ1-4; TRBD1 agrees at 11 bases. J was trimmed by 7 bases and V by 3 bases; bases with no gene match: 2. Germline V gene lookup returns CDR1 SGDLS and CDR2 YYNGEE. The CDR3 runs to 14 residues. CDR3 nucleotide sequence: TGTGCCAGCAGCGGCGGGACAGGGGGTGAAAAACTGTTTTTT. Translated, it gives CASSGGTGGEKLFF.

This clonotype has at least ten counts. This CDR3 is CASSQLPGTLGTEAFF. CDR3 bases: TGCGCCAGCAGCCAGCTTCCCGGGACCCTGGGAACTGAAGCTTTCTTT. The V gene is TRBV4-1, the J gene TRBJ1-1, with a weak D call TRBD1 (5 bases). There are 16 residues in the CDR3. The ends were cut back, 3 bases at V and 5 bases at J, with 19 bases in the middle. The V gene's germline CDR1 is MGHRA and CDR2 YSYEKL.

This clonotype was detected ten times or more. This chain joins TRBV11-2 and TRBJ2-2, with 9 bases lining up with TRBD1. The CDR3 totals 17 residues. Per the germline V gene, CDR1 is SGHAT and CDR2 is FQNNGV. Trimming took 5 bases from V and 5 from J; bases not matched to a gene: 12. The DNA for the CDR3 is TGTGCCAGCAGCCCAGACCCGGGACAGGGAAGGACCGGGGAGCTGTTTTTT. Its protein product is CASSPDPGQGRTGELFF.

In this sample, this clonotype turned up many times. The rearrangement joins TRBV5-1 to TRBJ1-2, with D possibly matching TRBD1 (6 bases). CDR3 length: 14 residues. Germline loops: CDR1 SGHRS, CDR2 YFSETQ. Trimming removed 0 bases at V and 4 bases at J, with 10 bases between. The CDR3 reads CASSLAQGGYGYTF. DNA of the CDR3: TGCGCCAGCAGCTTGGCACAGGGTGGCTATGGCTACACCTTC.

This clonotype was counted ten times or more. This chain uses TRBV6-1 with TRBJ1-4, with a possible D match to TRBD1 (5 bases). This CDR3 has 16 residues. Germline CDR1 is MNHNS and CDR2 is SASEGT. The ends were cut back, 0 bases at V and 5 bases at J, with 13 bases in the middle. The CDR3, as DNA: TGTGCCAGCAGTGAAGCGAAGGGGCGTTTGAATGAAAAACTGTTTTTT. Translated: CASSEAKGRLNEKLFF.

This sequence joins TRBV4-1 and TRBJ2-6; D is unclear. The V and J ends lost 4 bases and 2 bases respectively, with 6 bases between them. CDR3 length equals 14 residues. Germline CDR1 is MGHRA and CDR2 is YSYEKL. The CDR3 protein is CASSPLTGANVLTF. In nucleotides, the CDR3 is TGCGCCAGCAGCCCCCTGACTGGGGCCAACGTCCTGACTTTC.

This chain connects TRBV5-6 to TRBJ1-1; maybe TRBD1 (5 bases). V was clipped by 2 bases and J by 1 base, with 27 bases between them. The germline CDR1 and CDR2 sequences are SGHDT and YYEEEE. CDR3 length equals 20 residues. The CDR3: CASSFGRNRDLLAGNTEAFF. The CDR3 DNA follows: TGTGCCAGCAGCTTTGGGAGGAACCGGGACCTCCTTGCAGGGAACACTGAAGCTTTCTTT.

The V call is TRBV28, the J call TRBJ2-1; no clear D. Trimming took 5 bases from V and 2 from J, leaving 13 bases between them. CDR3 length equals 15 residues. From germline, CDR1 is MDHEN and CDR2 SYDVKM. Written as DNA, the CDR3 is TGTGCCAGCAGTCGCTCCCCTGTGGCCTACAATGAGCAGTTCTTC. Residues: CASSRSPVAYNEQFF.

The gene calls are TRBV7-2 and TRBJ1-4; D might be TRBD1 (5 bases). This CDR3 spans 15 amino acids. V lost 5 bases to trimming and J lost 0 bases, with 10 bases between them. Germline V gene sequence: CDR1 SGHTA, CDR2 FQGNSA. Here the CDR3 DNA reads TGTACCAGCAGCGGGGCAGCAGCAACTAATGAAAAACTGTTTTTT. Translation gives CTSSGAAATNEKLFF.

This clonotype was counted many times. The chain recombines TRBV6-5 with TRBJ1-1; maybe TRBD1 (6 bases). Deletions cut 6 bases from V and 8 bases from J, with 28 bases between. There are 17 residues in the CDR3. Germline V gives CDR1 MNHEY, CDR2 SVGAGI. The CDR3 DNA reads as TGTGCCAGCAGGGGAGGTCTCGGGGGGCAGGGGCCGTCAGAAGCTTTCTTT. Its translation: CASRGGLGGQGPSEAFF.

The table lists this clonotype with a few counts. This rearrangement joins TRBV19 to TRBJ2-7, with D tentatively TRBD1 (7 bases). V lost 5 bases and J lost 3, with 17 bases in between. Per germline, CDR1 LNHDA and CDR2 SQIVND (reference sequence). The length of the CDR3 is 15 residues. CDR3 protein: CASSVTAGGGYEQYF. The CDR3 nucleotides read TGTGCCAGTAGTGTAACGGCAGGGGGAGGCTACGAGCAGTACTTC. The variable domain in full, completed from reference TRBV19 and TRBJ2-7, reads DGGITQSPKYLFRKEGQNVTLSCEQNLNHDAMYWYRQDPGQGLRLIYYSQIVNDFQKGDIAEGYSVSREKKESFPLTVTSAQKNPTAFYLCASSVTAGGGYEQYFGPGTRLTVT.

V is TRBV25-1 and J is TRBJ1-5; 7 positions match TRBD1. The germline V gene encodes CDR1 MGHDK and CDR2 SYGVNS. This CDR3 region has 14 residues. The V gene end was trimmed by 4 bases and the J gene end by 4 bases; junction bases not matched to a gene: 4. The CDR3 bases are TGTGCCAGCAGTGGGGGACAGAGTAATCAGCCCCAGCATTTT. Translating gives CASSGGQSNQPQHF.

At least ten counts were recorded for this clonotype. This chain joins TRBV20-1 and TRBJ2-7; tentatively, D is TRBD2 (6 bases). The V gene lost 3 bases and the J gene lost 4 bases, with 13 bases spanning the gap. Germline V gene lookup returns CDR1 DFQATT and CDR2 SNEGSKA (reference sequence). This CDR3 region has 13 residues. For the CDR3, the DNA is TGCAGTGCTAGTTCGCGGGGCGCGTACGAGCAGTACTTC. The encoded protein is CSASSRGAYEQYF.